Given below is one TCR beta chain in context. Its cognate antigen is unknown. This specimen comes from a study of graft-versus-host responses after intestinal transplantation. General observations from the study: Recipient bone marrow held GvH clones, some seen earlier in ileum or blood.

Germline-derived CDR1 and CDR2 are SGHAT and FQNNGV. After removal of 5 bases from V and 3 bases from J, the junction contained 8 bases not matched to a gene. There are 15 residues in the CDR3. Clones were read by immunoSEQ multiplex PCR, and TCRdb kept only the in-frame ones, dropping some. This table holds 29,000 or so clones, roughly 87% found once. The clonotype originates from a human patient who received an intestinal transplant, so some T cells may come from the graft donor. This rearrangement joins TRBV11-2 to TRBJ2-7; 9 bases are a match to TRBD2. Sequencing used PBMCs, obtained roughly 68 weeks after intestinal transplantation. The CDR3 spells CASSPAGTSFYEQYF. DNA of the CDR3: TGTGCCAGCAGCCCCGCCGGGACTAGCTTCTACGAGCAGTACTTC. Full variable domain (remainder filled in from reference TRBV11-2 and TRBJ2-7): EAGVAQSPRYKIIEKRQSVAFWCNPISGHATLYWYQQILGQGPKLLIQFQNNGVVDDSQLPKDRFSAERLKGVDSTLKIQPAKLEDSAVYLCASSPAGTSFYEQYFGPGTRLTVT.